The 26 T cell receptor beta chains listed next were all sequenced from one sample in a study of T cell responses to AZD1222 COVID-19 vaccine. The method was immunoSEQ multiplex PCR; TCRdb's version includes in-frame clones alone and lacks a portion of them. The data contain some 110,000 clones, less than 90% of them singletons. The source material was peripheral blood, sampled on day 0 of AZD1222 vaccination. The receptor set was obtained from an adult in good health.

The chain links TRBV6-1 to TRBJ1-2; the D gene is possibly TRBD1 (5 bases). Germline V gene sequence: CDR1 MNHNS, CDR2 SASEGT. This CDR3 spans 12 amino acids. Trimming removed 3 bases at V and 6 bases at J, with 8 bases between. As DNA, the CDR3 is TGTGCCAGCAGTGACCAGGGCAATGGCTACACCTTC. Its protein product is CASSDQGNGYTF.

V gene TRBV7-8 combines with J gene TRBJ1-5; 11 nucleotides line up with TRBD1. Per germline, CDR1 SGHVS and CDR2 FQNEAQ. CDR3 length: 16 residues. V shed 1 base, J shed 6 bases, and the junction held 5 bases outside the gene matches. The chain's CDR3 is CASSLGSGTGGQPQHF. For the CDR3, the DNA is TGTGCCAGCAGCTTAGGCTCCGGGACAGGGGGTCAGCCCCAGCATTTT.

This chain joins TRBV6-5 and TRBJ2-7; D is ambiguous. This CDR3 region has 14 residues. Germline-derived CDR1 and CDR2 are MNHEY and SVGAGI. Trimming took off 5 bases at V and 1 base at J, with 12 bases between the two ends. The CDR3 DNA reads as TGTGCCAGCAGTCCGCTACCCCGTTCCTACGAGCAGTACTTC. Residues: CASSPLPRSYEQYF.

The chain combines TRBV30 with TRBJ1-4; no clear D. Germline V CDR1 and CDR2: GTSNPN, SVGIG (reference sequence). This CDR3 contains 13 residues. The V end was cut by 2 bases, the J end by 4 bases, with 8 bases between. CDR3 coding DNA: TGTGCCTGGAGTTTCAACAGTAATGAAAAACTGTTTTTT. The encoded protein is CAWSFNSNEKLFF.

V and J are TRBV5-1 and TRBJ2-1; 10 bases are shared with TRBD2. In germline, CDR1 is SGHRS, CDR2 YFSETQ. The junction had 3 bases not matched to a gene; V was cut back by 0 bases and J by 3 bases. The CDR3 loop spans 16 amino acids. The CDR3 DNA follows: TGCGCCAGCAGCTTGGTCCCTAGCGGGGGCTACAATGAGCAGTTCTTC. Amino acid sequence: CASSLVPSGGYNEQFF. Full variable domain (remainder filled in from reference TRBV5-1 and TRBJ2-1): KAGVTQTPRYLIKTRGQQVTLSCSPISGHRSVSWYQQTPGQGLQFLFEYFSETQRNKGNFPGRFSGRQFSNSRSEMNVSTLELGDSALYLCASSLVPSGGYNEQFFGPGTRLTVL.

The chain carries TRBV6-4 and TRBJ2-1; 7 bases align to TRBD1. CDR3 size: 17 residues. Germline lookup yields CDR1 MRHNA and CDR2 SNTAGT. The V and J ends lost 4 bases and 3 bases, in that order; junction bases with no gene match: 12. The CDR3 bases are TGTGCCAGCAGTGCCCCTGTCGGACAGGAGAGCTACAATGAGCAGTTCTTC. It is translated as CASSAPVGQESYNEQFF.

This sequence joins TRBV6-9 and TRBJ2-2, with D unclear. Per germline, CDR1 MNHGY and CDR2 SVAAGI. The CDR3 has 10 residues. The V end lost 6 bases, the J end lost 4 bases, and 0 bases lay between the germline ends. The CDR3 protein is CASSTGELFF. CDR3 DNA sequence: TGTGCCAGCAGCACCGGGGAGCTGTTTTTT.

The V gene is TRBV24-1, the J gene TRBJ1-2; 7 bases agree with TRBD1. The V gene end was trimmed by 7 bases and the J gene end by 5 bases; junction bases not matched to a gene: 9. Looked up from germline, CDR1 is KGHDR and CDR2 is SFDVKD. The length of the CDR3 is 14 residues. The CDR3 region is CATSRSGTDYGYTF. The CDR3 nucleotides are TGTGCCACCAGCCGTTCCGGGACAGATTATGGCTACACCTTC.

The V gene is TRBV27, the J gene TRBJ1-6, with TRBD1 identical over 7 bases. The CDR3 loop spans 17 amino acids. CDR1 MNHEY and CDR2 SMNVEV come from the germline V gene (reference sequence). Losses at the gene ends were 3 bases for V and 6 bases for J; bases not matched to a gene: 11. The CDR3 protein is CASSLRQGESFNSPLHF. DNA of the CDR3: TGTGCCAGCAGTTTGCGACAGGGTGAAAGTTTTAATTCACCCCTCCACTTT.

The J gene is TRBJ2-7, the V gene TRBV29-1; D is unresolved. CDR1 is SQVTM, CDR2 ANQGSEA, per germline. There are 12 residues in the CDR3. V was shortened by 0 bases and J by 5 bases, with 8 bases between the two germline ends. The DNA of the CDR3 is TGCAGCGTTGAAGATGGGGTGGACGAGCAGTACTTC. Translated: CSVEDGVDEQYF.

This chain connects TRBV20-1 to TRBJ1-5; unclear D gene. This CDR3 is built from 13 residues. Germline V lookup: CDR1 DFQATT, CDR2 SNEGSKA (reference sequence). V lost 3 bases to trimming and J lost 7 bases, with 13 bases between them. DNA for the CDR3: TGCAGTGCTAGTTTAGGGCTGGACCAGCCCCAGCATTTT. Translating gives CSASLGLDQPQHF.

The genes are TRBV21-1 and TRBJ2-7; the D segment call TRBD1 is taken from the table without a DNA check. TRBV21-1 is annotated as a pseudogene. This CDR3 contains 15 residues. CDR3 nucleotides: TGTGCCAGCAGCAAAGCTGGGGGACAGGGGCGAGAGCAGTACTTC. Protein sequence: CASSKAGGQGREQYF.

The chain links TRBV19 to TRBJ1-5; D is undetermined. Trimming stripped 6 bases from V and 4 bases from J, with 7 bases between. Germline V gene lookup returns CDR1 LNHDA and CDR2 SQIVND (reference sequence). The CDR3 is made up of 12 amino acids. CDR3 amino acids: CASSDLNQPQHF. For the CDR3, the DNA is TGTGCCAGTAGCGATCTTAATCAGCCCCAGCATTTT. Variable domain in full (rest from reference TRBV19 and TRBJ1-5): DGGITQSPKYLFRKEGQNVTLSCEQNLNHDAMYWYRQDPGQGLRLIYYSQIVNDFQKGDIAEGYSVSREKKESFPLTVTSAQKNPTAFYLCASSDLNQPQHFGDGTRLSIL.

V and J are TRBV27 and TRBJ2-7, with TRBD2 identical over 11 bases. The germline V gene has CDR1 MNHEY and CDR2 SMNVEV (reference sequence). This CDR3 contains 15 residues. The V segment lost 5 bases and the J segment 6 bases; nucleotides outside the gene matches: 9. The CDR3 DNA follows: TGTGCCAGCAGTCCCTTGACTAGCGGGATCGGCGAGCAGTACTTC. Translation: CASSPLTSGIGEQYF.

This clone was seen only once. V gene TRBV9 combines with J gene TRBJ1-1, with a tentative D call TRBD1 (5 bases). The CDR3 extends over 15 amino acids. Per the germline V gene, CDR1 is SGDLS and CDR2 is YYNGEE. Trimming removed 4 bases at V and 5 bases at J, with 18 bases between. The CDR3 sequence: CASSPSPNGGTEAFF. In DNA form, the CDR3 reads TGTGCCAGCAGCCCCTCGCCCAATGGGGGGACTGAAGCTTTCTTT.

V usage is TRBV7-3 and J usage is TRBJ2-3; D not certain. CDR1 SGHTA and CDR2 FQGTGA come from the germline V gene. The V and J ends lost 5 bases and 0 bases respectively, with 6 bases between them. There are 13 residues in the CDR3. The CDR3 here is CASSPFSTDTQYF. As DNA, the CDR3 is TGTGCCAGCAGCCCCTTTAGCACAGATACGCAGTATTTT.

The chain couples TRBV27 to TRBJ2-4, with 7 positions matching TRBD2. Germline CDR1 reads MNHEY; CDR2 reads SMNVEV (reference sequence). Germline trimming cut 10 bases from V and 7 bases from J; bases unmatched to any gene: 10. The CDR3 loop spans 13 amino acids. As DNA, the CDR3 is TGTGCCACCAAAGTAGGGGAGGGGAACATTCAGTACTTC. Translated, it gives CATKVGEGNIQYF.

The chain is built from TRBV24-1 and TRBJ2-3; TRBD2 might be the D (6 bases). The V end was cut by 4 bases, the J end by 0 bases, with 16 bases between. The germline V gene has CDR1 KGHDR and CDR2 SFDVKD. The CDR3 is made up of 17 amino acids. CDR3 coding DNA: TGTGCCACCAGTGACCCCAAGCTGAGCGGGAGCACAGATACGCAGTATTTT. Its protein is CATSDPKLSGSTDTQYF.

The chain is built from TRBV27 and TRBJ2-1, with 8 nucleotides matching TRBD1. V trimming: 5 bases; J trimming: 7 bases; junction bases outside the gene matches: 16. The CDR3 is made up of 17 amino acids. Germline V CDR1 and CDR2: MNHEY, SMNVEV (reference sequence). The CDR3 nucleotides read TGTGCCAGCAGTACCGACCCTAGACAGGGGAGGAAAAATGAGCAGTTCTTC. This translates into CASSTDPRQGRKNEQFF.

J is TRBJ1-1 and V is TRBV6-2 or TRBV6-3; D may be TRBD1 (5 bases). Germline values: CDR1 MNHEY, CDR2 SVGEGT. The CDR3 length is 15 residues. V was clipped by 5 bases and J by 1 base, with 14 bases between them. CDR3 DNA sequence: TGTGCCAGCAGTGCCCCGGGACGGGGGAACACTGAAGCTTTCTTT. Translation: CASSAPGRGNTEAFF.

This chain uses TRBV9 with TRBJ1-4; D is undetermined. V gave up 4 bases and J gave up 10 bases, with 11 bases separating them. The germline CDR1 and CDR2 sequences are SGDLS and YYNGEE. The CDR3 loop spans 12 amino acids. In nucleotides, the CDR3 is TGTGCCAGCAGCTCCCCCCGTGGAAAACTGTTTTTT. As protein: CASSSPRGKLFF.

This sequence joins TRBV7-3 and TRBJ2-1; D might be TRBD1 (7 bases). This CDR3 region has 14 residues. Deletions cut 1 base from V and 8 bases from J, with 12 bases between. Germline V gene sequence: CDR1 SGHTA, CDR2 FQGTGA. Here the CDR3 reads CASSLISGGYEQFF. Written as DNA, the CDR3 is TGTGCCAGCAGCTTAATATCAGGGGGGTATGAGCAGTTCTTC. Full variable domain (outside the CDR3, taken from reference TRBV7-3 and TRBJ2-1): GAGVSQTPSNKVTEKGKYVELRCDPISGHTALYWYRQSLGQGPEFLIYFQGTGAADDSGLPNDRFFAVRPEGSVSTLKIQRTERGDSAVYLCASSLISGGYEQFFGPGTRLTVL.

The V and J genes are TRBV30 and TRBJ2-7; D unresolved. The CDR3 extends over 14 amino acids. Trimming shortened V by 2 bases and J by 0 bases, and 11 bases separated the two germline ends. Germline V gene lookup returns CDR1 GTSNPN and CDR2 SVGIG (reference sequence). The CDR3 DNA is TGTGCCTGGAGTAACCACCTGCCCTCCTACGAGCAGTACTTC. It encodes CAWSNHLPSYEQYF.

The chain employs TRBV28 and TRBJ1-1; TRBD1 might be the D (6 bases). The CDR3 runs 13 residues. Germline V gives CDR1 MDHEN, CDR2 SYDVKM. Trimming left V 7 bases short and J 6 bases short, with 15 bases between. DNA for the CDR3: TGTGCCAGCACGTCACAGGGTAGGCCTGAAGCTTTCTTT. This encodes CASTSQGRPEAFF.

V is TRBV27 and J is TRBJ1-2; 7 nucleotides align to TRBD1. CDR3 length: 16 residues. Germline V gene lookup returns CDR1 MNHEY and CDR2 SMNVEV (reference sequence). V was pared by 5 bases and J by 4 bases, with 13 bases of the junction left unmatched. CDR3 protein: CASSVMGPGGSYGYTF. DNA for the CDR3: TGTGCCAGCAGTGTCATGGGGCCAGGGGGAAGCTATGGCTACACCTTC.

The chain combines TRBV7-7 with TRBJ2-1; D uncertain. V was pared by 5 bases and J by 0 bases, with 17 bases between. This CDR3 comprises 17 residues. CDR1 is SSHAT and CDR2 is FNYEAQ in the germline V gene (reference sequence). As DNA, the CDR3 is TGTGCCAGCAGCCCCTCCCCTGGCACGAGCTCCTACAATGAGCAGTTCTTC. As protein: CASSPSPGTSSYNEQFF.